This TCR beta chain was identified in a study of T cells in Graves' hyperthyroidism and ophthalmopathy. Study conclusions and caveats: Also found in blood were most expanded thyroid clonotypes above 0.001.

RNA transcripts were the template for amplifying TCR beta CDR3 regions. The study used the HTBI primer set for a first-round RT-PCR of the TCR CDR3. In TCRdb, the multiplex PCR reads were re-called with MiXCR into one record per CDR3 protein. The sample has approximately 210,000 distinct CDR3 sequences, 15% to 20% seen once; the top ten hold 50%. Germline V gives CDR1 MNHEY, CDR2 SVGEGT. V gave up 4 bases and J gave up 1 base, with 11 bases separating them. The CDR3 loop spans 14 amino acids. This clonotype was counted ten times or more. Its cognate antigen is unknown. The chain uses TRBV6-2 or TRBV6-3 and TRBJ2-7; D gene unclear. Sample: blood. This clonotype originated in a man aged 45-60 years with Graves' hyperthyroidism. The CDR3 loop is CASSWDQSSYEQYF. The CDR3 DNA reads TGTGCCAGCAGTTGGGATCAAAGTTCCTACGAGCAGTACTTC.